Following are 27 T cell receptor beta chains from one sample sequenced in a study of blood T cell repertoires in COVID-19. Data came from immunoSEQ multiplex PCR; TCRdb stores just in-frame clones and leaves some out. The sample includes 200,000 to 250,000 clones, 88% of them seen just once. The sequencing input was peripheral blood. These receptors were collected from a man aged 65 to 79 with acute or convalescent COVID-19.

V and J are TRBV6-6 and TRBJ2-7; D possibly corresponds to TRBD1 (6 bases). Germline lookup yields CDR1 MNHNY and CDR2 SVGAGI (reference sequence). V lost 7 bases and J lost 3, with 13 bases in between. This CDR3 region has 13 residues. The CDR3 spells CASKQDSNYEQYF. In nucleotides, the CDR3 is TGTGCCAGCAAGCAGGACAGCAACTACGAGCAGTACTTC.

The chain combines TRBV6-2 or TRBV6-3 with TRBJ2-3; 10 positions match TRBD2. The CDR3 totals 17 residues. CDR1 and CDR2 from the germline V gene are MNHEY and SVGEGT. V shed 4 bases, J shed 7 bases, and the junction held 14 bases outside the gene matches. The CDR3 coding sequence is TGTGCCAGCAGTTCCTATAGCGGGAGGCCCCGGGGAAATACGCAGTATTTT. Translated: CASSSYSGRPRGNTQYF.

This sequence joins TRBV18 and TRBJ2-7, with D unresolved. Germline V gives CDR1 KGHSH, CDR2 LQKENI. Trimming cost V 3 bases and J 0 bases, with 9 bases left between them. This CDR3 has 14 amino acids. The CDR3 region has the DNA TGTGCCAGCTCACCCTCCCTAAGCTCCTACGAGCAGTACTTC. Amino acid sequence: CASSPSLSSYEQYF. Filled out from reference TRBV18 and TRBJ2-7, the complete variable domain reads NAGVMQNPRHLVRRRGQEARLRCSPMKGHSHVYWYRQLPEEGLKFMVYLQKENIIDESGMPKERFSAEFPKEGPSILRIQQVVRGDSAAYFCASSPSLSSYEQYFGPGTRLTVT.

The CDR3 here is CASSLGQADNYGYTF. The DNA for the CDR3 is TGTGCCAGCAGCTTGGGACAGGCTGATAACTATGGCTACACCTTC. V usage is TRBV5-5 and J usage is TRBJ1-2; tentatively, D is TRBD1 (6 bases). The CDR3 has 15 residues. CDR1 and CDR2 from the germline V gene are SGHKS and YYEKEE (reference sequence). V shed 0 bases and J shed 1 base, with 10 bases lying between them.

V gene TRBV27 combines with J gene TRBJ1-1, with a tentative D call TRBD1 (6 bases). This CDR3 has 15 amino acids. The V end lost 1 base, the J end lost 1 base, and 10 bases lay between the germline ends. The germline V gene has CDR1 MNHEY and CDR2 SMNVEV (reference sequence). CDR3 in amino acids: CASSLFQGQNTEAFF. The CDR3 bases are TGTGCCAGCAGTTTATTCCAGGGACAGAACACTGAAGCTTTCTTT.

The CDR3 coding sequence is TGTGCCAGCAGCGTAGGACCAGGGGGATCGGGGAATGAGCAGTTCTTC. Translating it yields CASSVGPGGSGNEQFF. The gene calls are TRBV9 and TRBJ2-1; 7 bases are a match to TRBD1. The CDR3 is 16 amino acids. Germline V gene data show CDR1 as SGDLS and CDR2 as YYNGEE. V trimming: 0 bases; J trimming: 7 bases; junction bases outside the gene matches: 10.

The chain couples TRBV15 to TRBJ1-1; D is undetermined. V lost 0 bases, J lost 1 base, and 6 bases lay in between. Germline assignment: CDR1 LNHNV and CDR2 YYDKDF (reference sequence). The CDR3 is 14 residues long. The DNA for the CDR3 is TGTGCCACCAGCAGAGATTTACAGAACACTGAAGCTTTCTTT. Its protein product is CATSRDLQNTEAFF.

This clone appeared once. The gene calls are TRBV9 and TRBJ2-7; D perhaps matches TRBD2 (6 bases). The V gene's germline CDR1 is SGDLS and CDR2 YYNGEE. V lost 0 bases and J 6 bases, leaving 13 bases between the germline ends. CDR3 size: 14 residues. The CDR3 DNA is TGTGCCAGCAGCGTAGGGGTCGGGGGTGGCGAGCAGTACTTC. Translating it yields CASSVGVGGGEQYF. Full variable domain (rest looked up from reference TRBV9 and TRBJ2-7): DSGVTQTPKHLITATGQRVTLRCSPRSGDLSVYWYQQSLDQGLQFLIQYYNGEERAKGNILERFSAQQFPDLHSELNLSSLELGDSALYFCASSVGVGGGEQYFGPGTRLTVT.

The V call is TRBV5-1, the J call TRBJ2-1; 10 nucleotides agree with TRBD2. This CDR3 comprises 18 residues. The V segment lost 0 bases and the J segment 3 bases; nucleotides outside the gene matches: 9. The V gene's germline CDR1 is SGHRS and CDR2 YFSETQ. CDR3 sequence reads: CASSLEGSGRIVYNEQFF. In nucleotides, the CDR3 is TGCGCCAGCAGCTTGGAAGGTAGCGGGAGGATCGTCTACAATGAGCAGTTCTTC.

The chain carries TRBV9 and TRBJ1-1; weak D call: TRBD1 (5 bases). The CDR3 runs 17 residues. V gave up 4 bases and J gave up 1 base, with 20 bases separating them. Per the germline V gene, CDR1 is SGDLS and CDR2 is YYNGEE. In DNA form, the CDR3 reads TGTGCCAGCAGCCTCTCGGGCGGGGGTTCGCCGAACACTGAAGCTTTCTTT. It encodes CASSLSGGGSPNTEAFF. Full variable domain (missing parts from reference TRBV9 and TRBJ1-1): DSGVTQTPKHLITATGQRVTLRCSPRSGDLSVYWYQQSLDQGLQFLIQYYNGEERAKGNILERFSAQQFPDLHSELNLSSLELGDSALYFCASSLSGGGSPNTEAFFGQGTRLTVV.

V gene TRBV12-3 or TRBV12-4 combines with J gene TRBJ1-1; D unclear. Trimming shortened V by 2 bases and J by 8 bases, and 6 bases separated the two germline ends. The CDR3 sequence is 11 residues long. The CDR3, as DNA: TGTGCCAGCAGTTTAAAGACAGAAGCTTTCTTT. This sequence encodes CASSLKTEAFF.

A single count supports this clone. The rearrangement links TRBV5-6 to TRBJ1-2; 7 nucleotides line up with TRBD1. This CDR3 is built from 16 residues. The germline gives CDR1 SGHDT, CDR2 YYEEEE. Trimming removed 1 base from V and 4 bases from J; junction bases left unmatched: 10. The CDR3 coding sequence is TGTGCCAGCAGCTTGCAGGGGGGCGTTAAGAGCTATGGCTACACCTTC. It encodes CASSLQGGVKSYGYTF.

The CDR3 nucleotides read TGTGCCAGCAGCTTGGGGGGGGACCCAACAAACACCATATATTTT. Translation gives CASSLGGDPTNTIYF. The chain links TRBV5-4 to TRBJ1-3, with D possibly being TRBD1 (5 bases). Per germline, CDR1 SGHNT and CDR2 YYREEE (reference sequence). The CDR3 is 15 amino acids. Trimming took off 0 bases at V and 6 bases at J, with 13 bases between the two ends.

The chain links TRBV7-3 to TRBJ2-5; no reliable D call. The ends were cut back, 0 bases at V and 6 bases at J, with 8 bases in the middle. CDR3 length: 13 residues. Looked up from germline, CDR1 is SGHTA and CDR2 is FQGTGA. The CDR3 DNA reads as TGTGCCAGCAGCTTAACAGCGACCCAGACCCAGTACTTC. Its translation: CASSLTATQTQYF. Full variable domain (missing parts from reference TRBV7-3 and TRBJ2-5): GAGVSQTPSNKVTEKGKYVELRCDPISGHTALYWYRQSLGQGPEFLIYFQGTGAADDSGLPNDRFFAVRPEGSVSTLKIQRTERGDSAVYLCASSLTATQTQYFGPGTRLLVL.

Only a few counts were recorded for this clone. This sequence joins TRBV6-5 and TRBJ1-2; perhaps TRBD1 as D (6 bases). Trimming took off 10 bases at V and 2 bases at J, with 11 bases between the two ends. The CDR3 has 12 amino acids. The germline V gene has CDR1 MNHEY and CDR2 SVGAGI. The chain's CDR3 is CATGQSNYGYTF. The DNA of the CDR3 is TGTGCCACCGGACAGTCGAACTATGGCTACACCTTC.

The gene calls are TRBV6-5 and TRBJ1-5; D gene ambiguous. Germline loops: CDR1 MNHEY, CDR2 SVGAGI. Trimming removed 5 bases from V and 0 bases from J, with 5 bases in between. The CDR3 has 13 residues. The CDR3 is CASSRDSNQPQHF. CDR3 bases: TGTGCCAGCAGTCGGGATAGCAATCAGCCCCAGCATTTT.

This clone showed up just a few times. Other DNA sequences of this sample code for an identical CDR3. The chain has TRBV11-2 and TRBJ2-7; 7 bases line up with TRBD1. Per the germline V gene, CDR1 is SGHAT and CDR2 is FQNNGV. V gave up 1 base and J gave up 6 bases; unmatched junction bases: 6. The CDR3 is 14 residues long. The CDR3 spells CASSLGTGGLEQYF. In DNA form, the CDR3 reads TGTGCCAGCAGCTTAGGGACAGGAGGCCTCGAGCAGTACTTC.

In its sample, this clone was seen once. Here the CDR3 reads CASNPQRGTGELFF. The CDR3 DNA sequence: TGTGCCAGCAATCCCCAGAGAGGGACCGGGGAGCTGTTTTTT. The rearrangement joins TRBV6-5 to TRBJ2-2, with a weak D call TRBD2 (5 bases). There are 14 residues in the CDR3. Germline values: CDR1 MNHEY, CDR2 SVGAGI. V was clipped by 7 bases and J by 5 bases, with 14 bases between them.

V usage is TRBV29-1 and J usage is TRBJ2-7, with 7 bases lining up with TRBD1. CDR1 and CDR2 (germline): SQVTM, ANQGSEA. J gave up 4 bases and V 7 bases, and 7 bases lay outside the gene matches. This CDR3 has 12 residues. Here the CDR3 DNA reads TGCAGCGCCAAGGGACAGTCATACGAGCAGTACTTC. Protein: CSAKGQSYEQYF.

The rearrangement joins TRBV6-6 to TRBJ2-7; 7 bases are a match to TRBD1. This CDR3 has 13 residues. Unmatched junction bases numbered 5, after V lost 7 bases and J lost 2 bases. Germline V gene data show CDR1 as MNHNY and CDR2 as SVGAGI (reference sequence). Here the CDR3 reads CASTSGQTYEQYF. The CDR3 DNA reads TGTGCCAGCACTTCGGGACAGACCTACGAGCAGTACTTC.

J is TRBJ1-1 and V is TRBV20-1; no definite D call. V lost 3 bases to trimming and J lost 11 bases, with 25 bases between them. The CDR3 spans 15 residues. Per germline, CDR1 DFQATT and CDR2 SNEGSKA (reference sequence). The CDR3 DNA sequence: TGCAGTGCTAGTGTAGCGGCATATAAGGTCGGAGGGGCTTTCTTT. Translated, it gives CSASVAAYKVGGAFF.

The chain couples TRBV24-1 to TRBJ2-1, with 8 nucleotides matching TRBD1. The CDR3 has 17 residues. V was clipped by 1 base and J by 9 bases; unmatched bases: 13. Germline V gives CDR1 KGHDR, CDR2 SFDVKD. CDR3 amino acids: CATSDFFEQGVQGEQFF. In DNA form, the CDR3 reads TGTGCCACCAGTGATTTTTTCGAACAGGGGGTTCAGGGTGAGCAGTTCTTC.

The chain is built from TRBV5-5 and TRBJ2-7; 10 nucleotides match TRBD2. The CDR3 sequence is 15 residues long. Per germline, CDR1 SGHKS and CDR2 YYEKEE (reference sequence). Unmatched junction bases numbered 4, after V lost 3 bases and J lost 1 base. CDR3 coding DNA: TGTGCCAGCAGCTCCGGACTAGCGGTTTCCTACGAGCAGTACTTC. Amino acids: CASSSGLAVSYEQYF.

The chain carries TRBV5-1 and TRBJ2-3, with a possible D match to TRBD1 (6 bases). The CDR3 has 16 residues. Trimming removed 5 bases at V and 0 bases at J, with 16 bases between. Looked up from germline, CDR1 is SGHRS and CDR2 is YFSETQ. CDR3 nucleotides: TGCGCCAGCAGTCGCTCCGGGCAGGGGAGCACAGATACGCAGTATTTT. Protein: CASSRSGQGSTDTQYF. The complete variable domain, with remaining parts taken from reference TRBV5-1 and TRBJ2-3, reads KAGVTQTPRYLIKTRGQQVTLSCSPISGHRSVSWYQQTPGQGLQFLFEYFSETQRNKGNFPGRFSGRQFSNSRSEMNVSTLELGDSALYLCASSRSGQGSTDTQYFGPGTRLTVL.

The V gene is TRBV3-1 (or the pseudogene TRBV3-2), the J gene TRBJ1-1; TRBD1 matches 7 bases. J gave up 4 bases and V 1 base, and 3 bases lay outside the gene matches. This CDR3 has 14 residues. Germline-derived CDR1 and CDR2 are LGHDT and YNNKEL (reference sequence). This chain's CDR3 is CASSQGGQFTEAFF. DNA for the CDR3: TGTGCCAGCAGCCAAGGGGGACAGTTCACTGAAGCTTTCTTT.

The rearrangement links TRBV28 to TRBJ1-3; TRBD1 is a possible D gene (6 bases). V lost 5 bases and J 2 bases, leaving 13 bases between the germline ends. Germline CDR1 is MDHEN and CDR2 is SYDVKM. The CDR3 length is 15 residues. CDR3: CASSDPGGAGNTIYF. For the CDR3, the DNA is TGTGCCAGCAGTGACCCGGGGGGCGCTGGAAACACCATATATTTT.

V gene TRBV5-6 combines with J gene TRBJ2-1; no clear D. Germline CDR1 reads SGHDT; CDR2 reads YYEEEE. The CDR3 sequence is 12 residues long. V gave up 5 bases and J gave up 5 bases, with 8 bases separating them. DNA for the CDR3: TGTGCCAGCAGTCTTGTCGACAATGAGCAGTTCTTC. Translation gives CASSLVDNEQFF.